This T cell receptor beta chain was profiled in a study of cytomegalovirus exposure and HLA in healthy donors. General study findings and limits: Indistinguishability led to the exclusion of some V segments, TRBV6-2 and TRBV6-3 included. Information on immune exposure was restricted to one variable (CMV serostatus). Earlier analysis yielded a pattern in which most TCR beta V segments were productive about 90% or about 30% of the time.

PCR primers comprised 60 Vbeta and 13 Jbeta primers. Assay used: immunoSEQ multiplex PCR; TCRdb lists only in-frame clones, some missing. The sample holds about 230,000 clones, approximately 81% seen once. Germline trimming cut 1 base from V and 4 bases from J; bases unmatched to any gene: 3. The CDR3 length is 15 residues. Germline values: CDR1 LNHNV, CDR2 YYDKDF (reference sequence). Turning to this clone: The antigen remains unidentified.

This clonotype was sampled from a girl aged 2-9 years in good health and CMV-seronegative. Specimen: PBMCs. The chain carries TRBV15 and TRBJ1-3, with 8 bases lining up with TRBD1. CDR3 nucleotide sequence: TGTGCCACCAGCAGAGCCGGGACAGGAGGAAACACCATATATTTT. This translates into CATSRAGTGGNTIYF.